This T cell receptor (beta chain) was identified during a study of blood T cell repertoires in COVID-19. Study-wide background: PBMCs, B-cell-depleted T cells, or T cells provided the cDNA or gDNA that made up the material.

Those enrolled in Seattle joined during active infection and were followed longitudinally afterward. Trimming left V 0 bases short and J 2 bases short, with 13 bases between. This CDR3 contains 16 residues. Germline loops: CDR1 SGHDT, CDR2 YYEEEE. This clone was detected once. Libraries were prepared by immunoSEQ multiplex PCR; TCRdb keeps only in-frame clonotypes and omits some of them. The profile shows a few hundred thousand clones, more than 80% of them singletons. The sequenced sample consisted of peripheral blood. The rearrangement joins TRBV5-6 to TRBJ2-3, with D maybe TRBD1 (6 bases). This receptor was identified in a woman in her 30s with COVID-19, enrolled during active disease. In nucleotides, the CDR3 is TGTGCCAGCAGCTTGGGGACAGCCTCCTCCACAGATACGCAGTATTTT. It yields the protein CASSLGTASSTDTQYF.